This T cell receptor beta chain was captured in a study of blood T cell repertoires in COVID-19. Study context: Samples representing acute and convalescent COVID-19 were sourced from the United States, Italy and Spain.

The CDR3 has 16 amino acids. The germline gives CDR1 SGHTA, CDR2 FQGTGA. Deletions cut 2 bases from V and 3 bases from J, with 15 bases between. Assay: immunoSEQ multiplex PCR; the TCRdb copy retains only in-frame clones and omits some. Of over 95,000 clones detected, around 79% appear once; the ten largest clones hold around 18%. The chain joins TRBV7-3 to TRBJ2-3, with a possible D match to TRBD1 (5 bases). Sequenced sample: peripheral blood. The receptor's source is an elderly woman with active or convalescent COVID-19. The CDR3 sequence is CASSLSGYGDTDTQYF. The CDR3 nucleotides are TGTGCCAGCAGCTTATCAGGGTATGGGGATACAGATACGCAGTATTTT.